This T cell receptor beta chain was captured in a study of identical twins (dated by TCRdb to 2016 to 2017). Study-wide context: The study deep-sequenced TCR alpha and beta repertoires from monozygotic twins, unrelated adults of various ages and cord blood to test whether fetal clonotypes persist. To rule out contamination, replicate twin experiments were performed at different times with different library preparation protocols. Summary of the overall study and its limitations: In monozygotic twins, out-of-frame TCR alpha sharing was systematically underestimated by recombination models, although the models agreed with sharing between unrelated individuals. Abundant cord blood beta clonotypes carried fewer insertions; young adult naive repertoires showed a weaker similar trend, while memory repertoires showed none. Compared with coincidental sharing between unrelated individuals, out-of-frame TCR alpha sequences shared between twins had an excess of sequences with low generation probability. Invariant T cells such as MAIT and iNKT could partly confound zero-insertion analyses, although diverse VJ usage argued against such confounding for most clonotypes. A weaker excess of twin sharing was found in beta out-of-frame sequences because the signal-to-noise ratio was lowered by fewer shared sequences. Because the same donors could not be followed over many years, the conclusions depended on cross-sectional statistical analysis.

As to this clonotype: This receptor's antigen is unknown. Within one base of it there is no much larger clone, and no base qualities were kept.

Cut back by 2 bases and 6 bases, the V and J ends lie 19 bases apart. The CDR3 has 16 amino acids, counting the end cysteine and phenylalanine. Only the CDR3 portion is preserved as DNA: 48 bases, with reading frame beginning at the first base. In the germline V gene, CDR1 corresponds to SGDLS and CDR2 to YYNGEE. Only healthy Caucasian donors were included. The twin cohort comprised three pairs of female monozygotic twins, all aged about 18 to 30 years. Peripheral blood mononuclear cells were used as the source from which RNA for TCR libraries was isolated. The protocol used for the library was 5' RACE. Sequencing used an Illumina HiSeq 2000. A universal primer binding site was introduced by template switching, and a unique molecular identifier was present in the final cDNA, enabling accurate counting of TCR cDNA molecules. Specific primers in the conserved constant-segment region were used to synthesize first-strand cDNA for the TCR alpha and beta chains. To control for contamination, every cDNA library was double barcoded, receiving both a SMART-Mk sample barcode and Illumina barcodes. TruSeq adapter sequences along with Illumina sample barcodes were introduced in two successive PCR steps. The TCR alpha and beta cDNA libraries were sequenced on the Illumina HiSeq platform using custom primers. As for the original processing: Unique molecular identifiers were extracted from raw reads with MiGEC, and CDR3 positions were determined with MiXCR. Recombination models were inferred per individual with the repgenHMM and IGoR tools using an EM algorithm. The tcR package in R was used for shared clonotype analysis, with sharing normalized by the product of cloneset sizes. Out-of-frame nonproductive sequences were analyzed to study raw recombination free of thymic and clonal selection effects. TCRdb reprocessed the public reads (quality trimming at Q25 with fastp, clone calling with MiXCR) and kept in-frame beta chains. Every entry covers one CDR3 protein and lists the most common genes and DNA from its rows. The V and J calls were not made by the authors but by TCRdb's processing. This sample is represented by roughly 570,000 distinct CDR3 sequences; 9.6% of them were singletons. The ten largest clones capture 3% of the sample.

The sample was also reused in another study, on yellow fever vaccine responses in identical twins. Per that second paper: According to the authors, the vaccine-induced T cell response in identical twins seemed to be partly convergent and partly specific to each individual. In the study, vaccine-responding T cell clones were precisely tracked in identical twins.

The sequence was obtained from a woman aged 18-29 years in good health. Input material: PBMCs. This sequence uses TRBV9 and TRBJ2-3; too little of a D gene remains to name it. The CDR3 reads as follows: CASSVRSNSPGDTQYF. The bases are TGTGCCAGCAGCGTCCGATCAAACTCCCCTGGGGATACGCAGTATTTT.